One and the same sample provided the 5 T cell receptor beta chains below, sequenced in a study of cytomegalovirus exposure and HLA in healthy donors. Vbeta (60) and Jbeta (13) primers were used in the PCR. TCRdb's copy holds only in-frame clones and misses some; the assay was immunoSEQ multiplex PCR. The sample includes 150,000 to 200,000 clones. The sample was PBMCs. The receptors originated from a man aged 25 to 40 in good health and CMV-seronegative.

The chain has TRBV10-3 and TRBJ2-7; the match to TRBD2 covers 9 bases. The CDR3 contains 15 residues. The germline V gene encodes CDR1 ENHRY and CDR2 SYGVKD. The V gene end was trimmed by 6 bases and the J gene end by 4 bases; junction bases not matched to a gene: 10. CDR3 DNA sequence: TGTGCCATCAGGGGACCCGGGACTAGCACGTACGAGCAGTACTTC. Translating gives CAIRGPGTSTYEQYF.

The J gene is TRBJ2-7, the V gene TRBV10-3; TRBD2 might be the D (5 bases). There are 17 residues in the CDR3. V lost 2 bases and J lost 0, with 17 bases in between. CDR1 and CDR2 (germline): ENHRY, SYGVKD. CDR3 sequence: CAISEPSRTASSYEQYF. The DNA for the CDR3 is TGTGCCATCAGTGAGCCGTCCAGGACTGCGAGCTCCTACGAGCAGTACTTC.

The chain is built from TRBV7-2 and TRBJ1-1, with a possible D match to TRBD1 (5 bases). Germline loops: CDR1 SGHTA, CDR2 FQGNSA. CDR3 length equals 12 residues. V gave up 3 bases and J gave up 10 bases, with 12 bases separating them. In nucleotides, the CDR3 is TGTGCCAGCAGCTTTTGGGGGGTTGGAGCTTTCTTT. It encodes CASSFWGVGAFF.

The chain joins TRBV9 to TRBJ2-1; weak D call: TRBD1 (6 bases). This CDR3 has 13 amino acids. Trimming left V 5 bases short and J 4 bases short, with 10 bases between. In germline, CDR1 is SGDLS, CDR2 YYNGEE. CDR3 loop: CASSAQGYNEQFF. The CDR3, as DNA: TGTGCCAGCAGTGCACAGGGATACAATGAGCAGTTCTTC.

The V call is TRBV6-1, the J call TRBJ2-5; the D gene is possibly TRBD2 (5 bases). The germline V gene has CDR1 MNHNS and CDR2 SASEGT. The CDR3 covers 13 residues. The V gene lost 7 bases and the J gene lost 5 bases, with 14 bases spanning the gap. CDR3 residues: CASTPQWRETQYF. The CDR3 nucleotides are TGTGCCAGCACCCCCCAATGGAGGGAGACCCAGTACTTC.